This TCR beta chain was profiled in a study of blood T cell repertoires in COVID-19. The overall study: The samples span acute and convalescent COVID-19 from the United States, Italy and Spain. In each case, the material was cDNA or gDNA derived from T cells, B-cell-depleted T cells, or PBMCs.

Per the original methods: Amplifying reference gene primers gave estimates of nucleated cell counts. Data came from immunoSEQ multiplex PCR; TCRdb stores just in-frame clones and leaves some out. The DNA was the basis for D and trimming; V, J and clone size are from that table. The table includes about 200,000 clones, 75% to 85% detected once. Germline CDR1 MNHEY, CDR2 SMNVEV (reference sequence). V gave up 2 bases and J gave up 8 bases, with 13 bases separating them. This CDR3 is built from 14 residues. The sample comprised peripheral blood. The chain uses TRBV27 and TRBJ2-1, with D tentatively TRBD2 (6 bases). The sequence was obtained from a human donor in a cohort sampled during active COVID-19. CDR3 sequence: CASSLPGASYEQFF. CDR3 coding DNA: TGTGCCAGCAGTTTACCGGGAGCCTCCTATGAGCAGTTCTTC.